These 20 T cell receptor beta chains share one sample of origin, sequenced in a study of blood T cell repertoires in COVID-19. Clones were sequenced by immunoSEQ multiplex PCR, and TCRdb holds only the in-frame ones, with some missing. The sample records a few hundred thousand clones, about 85% being singletons. Sequenced input: peripheral blood. These receptors all stem from a woman under 30 with acute or convalescent COVID-19.

This chain uses TRBV7-9 with TRBJ2-1; D gene unclear. CDR1 and CDR2 (germline): SEHNR, FQNEAQ (reference sequence). The CDR3 is 17 residues long. Trimming removed 4 bases from V and 4 bases from J, with 20 bases in between. The CDR3 reads CASSSTPPQDIYNEQFF. The CDR3 nucleotides are TGTGCCAGCAGCTCCACCCCTCCCCAGGATATTTACAATGAGCAGTTCTTC.

The chain carries TRBV6-5 and TRBJ2-1, with a possible D match to TRBD1 (6 bases). The germline V gene encodes CDR1 MNHEY and CDR2 SVGAGI. The CDR3 consists of 11 residues. Between the trimmed V and J ends, which lost 6 bases and 8 bases, there was a span of 8 bases. Written as DNA, the CDR3 is TGTGCCAGCAGGGGACATCATGAGCAGTTCTTC. It codes for CASRGHHEQFF.

CDR3 protein: CASSSLPGQGTETQYF. CDR3 DNA sequence: TGTGCCAGCAGTTCCTTACCGGGACAGGGCACCGAGACCCAGTACTTC. The rearrangement joins TRBV6-5 to TRBJ2-5; 9 bases match TRBD1. V lost 4 bases to trimming and J lost 5 bases; unmatched junction nucleotides: 11. Germline V gene lookup returns CDR1 MNHEY and CDR2 SVGAGI. The CDR3 runs 16 residues.

The chain joins TRBV2 to TRBJ2-5, with no clear D. CDR1 is SNHLY, CDR2 FYNNEI, per germline. The CDR3 spans 13 residues. Trimming cost V 4 bases and J 2 bases, with 8 bases left between them. The CDR3 bases are TGTGCCAGCAGTGGTGGGCCACAAGAGACCCAGTACTTC. Translating gives CASSGGPQETQYF. The whole variable domain, filled in from reference TRBV2 and TRBJ2-5, reads EPEVTQTPSHQVTQMGQEVILRCVPISNHLYFYWYRQILGQKVEFLVSFYNNEISEKSEIFDDQFSVERPDGSNFTLKIRSTKLEDSAMYFCASSGGPQETQYFGPGTRLLVL.

This clone was counted a single time. V gene TRBV30 combines with J gene TRBJ2-4; 7 positions match TRBD2. Germline V CDR1 and CDR2: GTSNPN, SVGIG (reference sequence). Unmatched junction bases numbered 9, after V lost 8 bases and J lost 5 bases. The CDR3 is made up of 13 amino acids. The CDR3 coding sequence is TGTGCCCGACTCGGCCGGGGGGAAAACATTCAGTACTTC. The encoded protein is CARLGRGENIQYF.

The sample holds one count of this clone. The chain has TRBV10-3 and TRBJ1-1; tentative D call: TRBD1 (6 bases). Trimming removed 8 bases at V and 2 bases at J, with 12 bases between. Germline V gene data show CDR1 as ENHRY and CDR2 as SYGVKD. The CDR3 loop spans 13 amino acids. The CDR3 loop reads CAIGQYQNTEAFF. The CDR3 DNA follows: TGTGCCATCGGACAGTACCAAAACACTGAAGCTTTCTTT.

This chain uses TRBV7-9 with TRBJ2-3; TRBD2 agrees at 7 bases. CDR1 SEHNR and CDR2 FQNEAQ come from the germline V gene (reference sequence). The CDR3 loop spans 15 amino acids. J was trimmed by 5 bases and V by 6 bases; bases with no gene match: 11. CDR3 sequence reads: CASSPPGGGGDTQYF. The CDR3 DNA is TGTGCCAGCAGTCCCCCGGGGGGTGGAGGAGATACGCAGTATTTT.

This clone was counted only a few times. This chain connects TRBV10-3 to TRBJ1-2; TRBD1 agrees at 8 bases. The germline V gene has CDR1 ENHRY and CDR2 SYGVKD. The junction had 5 bases not matched to a gene; V was cut back by 4 bases and J by 1 base. The CDR3 length is 15 residues. CDR3 region: CAISAWTGNNYGYTF. The CDR3 DNA sequence: TGTGCCATCAGTGCTTGGACAGGGAATAACTATGGCTACACCTTC.

The chain combines TRBV29-1 with TRBJ1-1; TRBD1 matches 10 bases. Germline values: CDR1 SQVTM, CDR2 ANQGSEA. The CDR3 consists of 15 residues. J gave up 0 bases and V 6 bases, and 7 bases lay outside the gene matches. CDR3 loop: CSVSRDRGLNTEAFF. The DNA for the CDR3 is TGCAGCGTGTCCCGGGACAGGGGTTTGAACACTGAAGCTTTCTTT.

In nucleotides, the CDR3 is TGCGCCAGCAGTTCGGGTCAGGGAAATTCACCCCTCCACTTT. Residues: CASSSGQGNSPLHF. V is TRBV5-1 and J is TRBJ1-6, with a possible D match to TRBD1 (5 bases). The CDR3 runs 14 residues. The V end was cut by 5 bases, the J end by 7 bases, with 13 bases between. From germline, CDR1 is SGHRS and CDR2 YFSETQ.

V gene TRBV29-1 combines with J gene TRBJ2-7; 7 nucleotides agree with TRBD1. Germline V lookup: CDR1 SQVTM, CDR2 ANQGSEA. With 4 bases clipped from V and 4 bases from J, the junction kept 10 bases outside the gene matches. This CDR3 region has 14 residues. The CDR3 DNA sequence: TGCAGCGTTGTGGGGCAGGGGGTCCTTTACGAGCAGTACTTC. It is translated as CSVVGQGVLYEQYF.

CDR3 sequence reads: CAWLWTGGNEQYF. In DNA form, the CDR3 reads TGTGCCTGGCTTTGGACAGGGGGAAACGAGCAGTACTTC. The chain carries TRBV30 and TRBJ2-7; 10 nucleotides match TRBD1. The germline V gene has CDR1 GTSNPN and CDR2 SVGIG (reference sequence). This CDR3 contains 13 residues. The J segment lost 5 bases and the V segment lost 5 bases, leaving 6 bases of the junction unmatched.

This clone was recorded once. The rearrangement links TRBV7-9 to TRBJ2-7; unclear D gene. The CDR3 sequence is 12 residues long. CDR1 and CDR2 (germline): SEHNR, FQNEAQ (reference sequence). V was clipped by 5 bases and J by 4 bases, with 9 bases between them. CDR3 sequence: CASSQTDYEQYF. In DNA, the CDR3 is TGTGCCAGCAGCCAAACAGATTACGAGCAGTACTTC. Full variable domain (rest looked up from reference TRBV7-9 and TRBJ2-7): DTGVSQNPRHKITKRGQNVTFRCDPISEHNRLYWYRQTLGQGPEFLTYFQNEAQLEKSRLLSDRFSAERPKGSFSTLEIQRTEQGDSAMYLCASSQTDYEQYFGPGTRLTVT.

This clone was counted once. The chain has TRBV3-1 (or the pseudogene TRBV3-2) and TRBJ2-7, with a possible D match to TRBD1 (5 bases). Deletions cut 6 bases from V and 5 bases from J, with 17 bases between. The CDR3 has 14 residues. From germline, CDR1 is LGHDT and CDR2 YNNKEL (reference sequence). In nucleotides, the CDR3 is TGTGCCAGCAGGGGCAGGGCGGCCTCGAACGAGCAGTACTTC. It translates to CASRGRAASNEQYF.

The V and J genes are TRBV3-1 (or the pseudogene TRBV3-2) and TRBJ2-5, with 9 bases that match TRBD1. Losses at the gene ends were 0 bases for V and 9 bases for J; bases not matched to a gene: 8. Looked up from germline, CDR1 is LGHDT and CDR2 is YNNKEL (reference sequence). This CDR3 comprises 15 residues. In DNA, the CDR3 is TGTGCCAGCAGCCAAGAGGGACAGGGTAATAGGGCCCAGTACTTC. Its protein is CASSQEGQGNRAQYF.

The chain uses TRBV24-1 and TRBJ2-1; D might be TRBD1 (6 bases). Trimming removed 1 base from V and 8 bases from J, with 14 bases in between. This CDR3 has 15 residues. Per the germline V gene, CDR1 is KGHDR and CDR2 is SFDVKD. CDR3 sequence reads: CATSDLGQLVHEQFF. As DNA, the CDR3 is TGTGCCACCAGTGATTTAGGACAGTTAGTCCATGAGCAGTTCTTC.

The chain combines TRBV2 with TRBJ1-5; D gene uncertain. In germline, CDR1 is SNHLY, CDR2 FYNNEI. With 0 bases removed from V and 0 bases from J, the gap between germline ends came to 12 bases. The CDR3 loop spans 17 amino acids. Here the CDR3 reads CASSEARASLSNQPQHF. The CDR3 nucleotides read TGTGCCAGCAGTGAAGCGAGGGCCTCCCTTAGCAATCAGCCCCAGCATTTT.

This chain links TRBV6-1 with TRBJ1-3; D ambiguous. Germline CDR1 MNHNS, CDR2 SASEGT. This CDR3 has 14 amino acids. V dropped 2 bases and J dropped 0 bases, with 5 bases sitting between them. For the CDR3, the DNA is TGTGCCAGCAGTGAATTGTACTCTGGAAACACCATATATTTT. It codes for CASSELYSGNTIYF.

CDR3 in amino acids: CAISESKNYEQYF. The CDR3, as DNA: TGTGCCATCAGTGAATCAAAAAACTACGAGCAGTACTTC. V is TRBV10-3 and J is TRBJ2-7; D remains ambiguous. CDR1 is ENHRY, CDR2 SYGVKD, per germline. V was cut by 3 bases and J by 3 bases, with 9 bases left in between. The length of the CDR3 is 13 residues.

V and J are TRBV11-3 and TRBJ1-1, with D perhaps TRBD1 (5 bases). The V gene's germline CDR1 is SGHNT and CDR2 YENEEA. The CDR3 contains 16 residues. V was cut by 3 bases and J by 1 base, with 15 bases left in between. The CDR3, as DNA: TGTGCCAGCAGCTTCCCTACCTGGACATCGAACACTGAAGCTTTCTTT. Protein sequence: CASSFPTWTSNTEAFF. Variable domain in full (rest from reference TRBV11-3 and TRBJ1-1): EAGVVQSPRYKIIEKKQPVAFWCNPISGHNTLYWYLQNLGQGPELLIRYENEEAVDDSQLPKDRFSAERLKGVDSTLKIQPAELGDSAVYLCASSFPTWTSNTEAFFGQGTRLTVV.